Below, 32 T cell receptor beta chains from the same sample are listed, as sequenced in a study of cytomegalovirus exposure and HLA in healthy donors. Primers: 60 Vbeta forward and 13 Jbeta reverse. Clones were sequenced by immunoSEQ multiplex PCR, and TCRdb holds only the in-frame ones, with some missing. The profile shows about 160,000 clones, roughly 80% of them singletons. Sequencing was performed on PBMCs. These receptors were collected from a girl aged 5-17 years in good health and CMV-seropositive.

CDR3 bases: TGTGCCACCAGCAGGGAGCGACTTTCCGAGCAGTACTTC. Amino acids: CATSRERLSEQYF. The chain joins TRBV15 to TRBJ2-7; D not resolved. The CDR3 is 13 amino acids. Looked up from germline, CDR1 is LNHNV and CDR2 is YYDKDF (reference sequence). The V end lost 3 bases, the J end lost 6 bases, and 12 bases lay between the germline ends. Full variable domain (outside the CDR3, taken from reference TRBV15 and TRBJ2-7): DAMVIQNPRYQVTQFGKPVTLSCSQTLNHNVMYWYQQKSSQAPKLLFHYYDKDFNNEADTPDNFQSRRPNTSFCFLDIRSPGLGDTAMYLCATSRERLSEQYFGPGTRLTVT.

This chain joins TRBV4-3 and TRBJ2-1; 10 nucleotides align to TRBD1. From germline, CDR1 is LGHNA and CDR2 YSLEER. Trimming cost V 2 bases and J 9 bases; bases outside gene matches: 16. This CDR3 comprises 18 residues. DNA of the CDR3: TGCGCCAGCAGCCAATATCTTCAGACAGGGGGCGGGGTGGGTGAGCAGTTCTTC. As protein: CASSQYLQTGGGVGEQFF.

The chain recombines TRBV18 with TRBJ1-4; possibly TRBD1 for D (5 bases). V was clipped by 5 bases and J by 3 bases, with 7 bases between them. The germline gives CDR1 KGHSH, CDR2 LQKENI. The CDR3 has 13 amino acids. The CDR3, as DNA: TGTGCCAGCTCAAGACAGCCTAATGAAAAACTGTTTTTT. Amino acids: CASSRQPNEKLFF.

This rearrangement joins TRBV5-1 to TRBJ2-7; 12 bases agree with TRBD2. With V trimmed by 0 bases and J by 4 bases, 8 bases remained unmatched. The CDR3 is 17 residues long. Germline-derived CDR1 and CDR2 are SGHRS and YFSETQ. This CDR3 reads CASSLGLAGVLGYEQYF. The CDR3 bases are TGCGCCAGCAGCTTGGGACTAGCGGGAGTTCTGGGATACGAGCAGTACTTC.

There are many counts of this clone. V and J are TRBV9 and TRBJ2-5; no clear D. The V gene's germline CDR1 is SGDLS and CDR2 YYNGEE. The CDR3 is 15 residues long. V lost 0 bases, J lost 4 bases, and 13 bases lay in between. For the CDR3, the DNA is TGTGCCAGCAGCGTAGGTAGCCTACCCGGAGAGACCCAGTACTTC. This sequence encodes CASSVGSLPGETQYF.

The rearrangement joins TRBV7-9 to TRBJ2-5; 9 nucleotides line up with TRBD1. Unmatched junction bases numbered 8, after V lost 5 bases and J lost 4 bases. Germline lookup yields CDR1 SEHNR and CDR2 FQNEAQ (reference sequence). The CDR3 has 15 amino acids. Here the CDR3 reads CASSPRDRERETQYF. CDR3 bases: TGTGCCAGCAGCCCCCGGGACAGGGAACGAGAGACCCAGTACTTC. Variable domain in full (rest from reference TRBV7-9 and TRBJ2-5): DTGVSQNPRHKITKRGQNVTFRCDPISEHNRLYWYRQTLGQGPEFLTYFQNEAQLEKSRLLSDRFSAERPKGSFSTLEIQRTEQGDSAMYLCASSPRDRERETQYFGPGTRLLVL.

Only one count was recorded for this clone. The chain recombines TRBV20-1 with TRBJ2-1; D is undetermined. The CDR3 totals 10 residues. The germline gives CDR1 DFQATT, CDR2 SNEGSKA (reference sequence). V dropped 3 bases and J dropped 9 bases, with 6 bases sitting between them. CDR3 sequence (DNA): TGCAGTGCTAGCCTCAGTGAGCAGTTCTTC. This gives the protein CSASLSEQFF.

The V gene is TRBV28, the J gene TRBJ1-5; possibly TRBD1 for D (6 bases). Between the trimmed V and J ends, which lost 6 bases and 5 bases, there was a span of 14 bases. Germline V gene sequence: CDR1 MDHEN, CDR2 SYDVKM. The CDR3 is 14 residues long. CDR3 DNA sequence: TGTGCCAGCAGCGCCGGGACAATCTATCAGCCCCAGCATTTT. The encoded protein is CASSAGTIYQPQHF.

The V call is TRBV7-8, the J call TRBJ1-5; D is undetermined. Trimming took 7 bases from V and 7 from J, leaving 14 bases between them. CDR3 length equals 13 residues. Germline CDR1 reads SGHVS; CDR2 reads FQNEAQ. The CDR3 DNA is TGTGCCAGCAACCTACGTGGTGAACAGCCCCAGCATTTT. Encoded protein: CASNLRGEQPQHF.

Here the CDR3 reads CASSLAVGESNEQFF. The DNA of the CDR3 is TGTGCCAGCAGCTTGGCGGTCGGGGAAAGCAATGAGCAGTTCTTC. V is TRBV5-4 and J is TRBJ2-1; TRBD2 might be the D (5 bases). The CDR3 consists of 15 residues. V gave up 0 bases and J gave up 6 bases, with 13 bases separating them. CDR1 and CDR2 from the germline V gene are SGHNT and YYREEE (reference sequence). The whole variable domain, remainder taken from reference TRBV5-4 and TRBJ2-1, is ETGVTQSPTHLIKTRGQQVTLRCSSQSGHNTVSWYQQALGQGPQFIFQYYREEENGRGNFPPRFSGLQFPNYSSELNVNALELDDSALYLCASSLAVGESNEQFFGPGTRLTVL.

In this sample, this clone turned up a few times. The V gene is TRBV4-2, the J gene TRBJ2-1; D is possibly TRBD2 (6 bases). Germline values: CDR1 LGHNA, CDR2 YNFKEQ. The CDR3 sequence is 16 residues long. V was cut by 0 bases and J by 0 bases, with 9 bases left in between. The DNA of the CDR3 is TGTGCCAGCAGCCAAGAGGAGGGGAGCTCCTACAATGAGCAGTTCTTC. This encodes CASSQEEGSSYNEQFF.

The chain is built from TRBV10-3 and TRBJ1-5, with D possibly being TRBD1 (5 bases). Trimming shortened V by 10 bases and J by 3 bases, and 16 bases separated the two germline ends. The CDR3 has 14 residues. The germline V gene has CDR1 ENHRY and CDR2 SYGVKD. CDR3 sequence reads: CASRPDMLNQPQHF. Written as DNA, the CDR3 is TGTGCCAGTCGTCCGGACATGCTCAATCAGCCCCAGCATTTT.

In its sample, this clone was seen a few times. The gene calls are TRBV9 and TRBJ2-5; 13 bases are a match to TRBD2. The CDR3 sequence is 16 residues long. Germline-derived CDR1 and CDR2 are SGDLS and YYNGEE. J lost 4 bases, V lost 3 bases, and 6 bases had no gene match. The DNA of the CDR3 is TGTGCCAGCAGCGAGGGACTAGCGGGATTAGGAGAGACCCAGTACTTC. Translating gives CASSEGLAGLGETQYF. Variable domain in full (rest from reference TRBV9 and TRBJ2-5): DSGVTQTPKHLITATGQRVTLRCSPRSGDLSVYWYQQSLDQGLQFLIQYYNGEERAKGNILERFSAQQFPDLHSELNLSSLELGDSALYFCASSEGLAGLGETQYFGPGTRLLVL.

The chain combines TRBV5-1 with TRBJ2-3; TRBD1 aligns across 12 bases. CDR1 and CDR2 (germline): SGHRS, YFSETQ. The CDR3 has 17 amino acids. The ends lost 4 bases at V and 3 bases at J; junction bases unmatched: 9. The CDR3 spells CASSPTGQGALTDTQYF. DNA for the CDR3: TGCGCCAGCAGCCCAACGGGACAGGGGGCATTGACAGATACGCAGTATTTT.

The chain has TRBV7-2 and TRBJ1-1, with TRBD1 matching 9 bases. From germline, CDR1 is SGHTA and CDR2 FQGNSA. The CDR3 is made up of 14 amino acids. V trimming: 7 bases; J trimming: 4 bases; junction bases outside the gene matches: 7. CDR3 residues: CASTRDRGATEAFF. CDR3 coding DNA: TGTGCCAGCACCCGAGACAGGGGGGCCACTGAAGCTTTCTTT.

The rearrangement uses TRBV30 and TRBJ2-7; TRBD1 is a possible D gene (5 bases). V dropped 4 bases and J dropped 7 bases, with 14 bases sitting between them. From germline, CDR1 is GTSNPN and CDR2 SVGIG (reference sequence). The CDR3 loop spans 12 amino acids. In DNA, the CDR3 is TGTGCCTGGAATACAGGTGGGCTAGAGCAGTACTTC. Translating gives CAWNTGGLEQYF.

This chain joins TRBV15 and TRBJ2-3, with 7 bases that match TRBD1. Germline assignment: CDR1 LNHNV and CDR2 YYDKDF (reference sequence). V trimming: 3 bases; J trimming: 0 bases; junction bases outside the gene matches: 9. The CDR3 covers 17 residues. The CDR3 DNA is TGTGCCACCAGCAGGACTCCGGGACAGTCGAGCACAGATACGCAGTATTTT. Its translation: CATSRTPGQSSTDTQYF.

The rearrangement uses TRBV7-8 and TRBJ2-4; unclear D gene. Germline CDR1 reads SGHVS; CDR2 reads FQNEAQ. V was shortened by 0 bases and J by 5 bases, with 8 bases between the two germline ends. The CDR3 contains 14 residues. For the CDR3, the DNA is TGTGCCAGCAGCTTAGCGAGCACCCAAAACATTCAGTACTTC. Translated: CASSLASTQNIQYF.

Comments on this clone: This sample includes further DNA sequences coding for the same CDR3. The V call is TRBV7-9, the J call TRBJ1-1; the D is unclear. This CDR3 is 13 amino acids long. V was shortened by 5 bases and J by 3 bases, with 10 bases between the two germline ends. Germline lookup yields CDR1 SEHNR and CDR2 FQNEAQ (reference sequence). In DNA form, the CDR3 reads TGTGCCAGCAGCCCCCCCGGGGACACTGAAGCTTTCTTT. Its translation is CASSPPGDTEAFF.

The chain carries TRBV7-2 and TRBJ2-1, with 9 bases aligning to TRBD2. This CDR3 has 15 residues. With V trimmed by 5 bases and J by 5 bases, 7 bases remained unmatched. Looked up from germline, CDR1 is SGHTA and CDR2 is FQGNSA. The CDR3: CASSTSGGPNNEQFF. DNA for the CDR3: TGTGCCAGCAGCACAAGCGGGGGGCCCAACAATGAGCAGTTCTTC. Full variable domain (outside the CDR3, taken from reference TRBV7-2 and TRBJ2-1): GAGVSQSPSNKVTEKGKDVELRCDPISGHTALYWYRQSLGQGLEFLIYFQGNSAPDKSGLPSDRFSAERTGGSVSTLTIQRTQQEDSAVYLCASSTSGGPNNEQFFGPGTRLTVL.

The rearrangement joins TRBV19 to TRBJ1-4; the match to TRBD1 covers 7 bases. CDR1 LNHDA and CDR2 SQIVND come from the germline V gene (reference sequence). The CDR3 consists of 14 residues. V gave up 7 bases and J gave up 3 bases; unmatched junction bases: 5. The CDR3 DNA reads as TGTGCCAGTATCAACAGGGGATCTAATGAAAAACTGTTTTTT. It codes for CASINRGSNEKLFF. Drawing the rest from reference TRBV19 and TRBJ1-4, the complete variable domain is DGGITQSPKYLFRKEGQNVTLSCEQNLNHDAMYWYRQDPGQGLRLIYYSQIVNDFQKGDIAEGYSVSREKKESFPLTVTSAQKNPTAFYLCASINRGSNEKLFFGSGTQLSVL.

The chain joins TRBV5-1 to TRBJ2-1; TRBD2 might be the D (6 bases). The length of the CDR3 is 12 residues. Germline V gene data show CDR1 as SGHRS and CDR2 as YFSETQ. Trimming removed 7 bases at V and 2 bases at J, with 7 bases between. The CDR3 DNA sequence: TGCGCCAGCGGGGAGGCCTACAATGAGCAGTTCTTC. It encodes CASGEAYNEQFF.

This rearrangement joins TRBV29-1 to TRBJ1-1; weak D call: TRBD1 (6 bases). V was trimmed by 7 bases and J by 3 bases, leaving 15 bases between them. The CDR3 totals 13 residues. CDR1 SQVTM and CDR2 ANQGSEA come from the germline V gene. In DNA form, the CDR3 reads TGCAGCGCCGAAAGGGGGTTGGACACTGAAGCTTTCTTT. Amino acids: CSAERGLDTEAFF. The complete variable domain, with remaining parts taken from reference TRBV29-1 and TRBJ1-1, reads SAVISQKPSRDICQRGTSLTIQCQVDSQVTMMFWYRQQPGQSLTLIATANQGSEATYESGFVIDKFPISRPNLTFSTLTVSNMSPEDSSIYLCSAERGLDTEAFFGQGTRLTVV.

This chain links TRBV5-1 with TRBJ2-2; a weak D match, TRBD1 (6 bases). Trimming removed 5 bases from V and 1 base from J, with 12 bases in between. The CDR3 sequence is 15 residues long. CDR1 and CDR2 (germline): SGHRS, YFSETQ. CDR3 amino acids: CASSPKGENTGELFF. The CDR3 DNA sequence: TGCGCCAGCAGTCCGAAGGGGGAGAACACCGGGGAGCTGTTTTTT.

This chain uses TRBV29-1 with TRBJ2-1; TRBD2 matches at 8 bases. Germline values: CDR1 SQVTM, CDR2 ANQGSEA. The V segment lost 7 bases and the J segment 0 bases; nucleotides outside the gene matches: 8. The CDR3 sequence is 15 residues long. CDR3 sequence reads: CSASGGDTSYNEQFF. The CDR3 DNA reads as TGCAGCGCCTCCGGGGGGGACACCTCCTACAATGAGCAGTTCTTC.

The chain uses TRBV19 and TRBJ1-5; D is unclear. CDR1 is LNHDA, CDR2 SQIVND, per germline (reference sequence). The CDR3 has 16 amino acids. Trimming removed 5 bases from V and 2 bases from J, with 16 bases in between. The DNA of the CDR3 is TGTGCCAGTAGTCCTCTCTGGCATCAGGGCAATCAGCCCCAGCATTTT. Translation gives CASSPLWHQGNQPQHF. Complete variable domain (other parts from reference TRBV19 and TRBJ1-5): DGGITQSPKYLFRKEGQNVTLSCEQNLNHDAMYWYRQDPGQGLRLIYYSQIVNDFQKGDIAEGYSVSREKKESFPLTVTSAQKNPTAFYLCASSPLWHQGNQPQHFGDGTRLSIL.

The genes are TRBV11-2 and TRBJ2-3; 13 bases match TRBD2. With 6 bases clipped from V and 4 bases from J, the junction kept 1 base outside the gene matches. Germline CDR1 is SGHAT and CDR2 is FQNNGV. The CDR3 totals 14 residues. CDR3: CASRLAGGPDTQYF. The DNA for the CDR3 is TGTGCCAGCAGACTAGCGGGGGGGCCAGATACGCAGTATTTT. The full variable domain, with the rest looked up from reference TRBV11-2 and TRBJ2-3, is EAGVAQSPRYKIIEKRQSVAFWCNPISGHATLYWYQQILGQGPKLLIQFQNNGVVDDSQLPKDRFSAERLKGVDSTLKIQPAKLEDSAVYLCASRLAGGPDTQYFGPGTRLTVL.

CDR3 sequence reads: CASSPGLAVYEQYF. As DNA, the CDR3 is TGTGCCAGCAGTCCGGGACTAGCGGTCTACGAGCAGTACTTC. V is TRBV27 and J is TRBJ2-7; 11 bases are a match to TRBD2. Germline values: CDR1 MNHEY, CDR2 SMNVEV (reference sequence). Trimming at V came to 5 bases and at J to 3 bases, leaving 3 bases not matched to a gene. This CDR3 comprises 14 residues.

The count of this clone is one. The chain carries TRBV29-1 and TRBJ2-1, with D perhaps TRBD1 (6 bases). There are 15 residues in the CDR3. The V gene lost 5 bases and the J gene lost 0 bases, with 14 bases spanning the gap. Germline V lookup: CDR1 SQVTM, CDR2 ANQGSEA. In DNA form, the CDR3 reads TGCAGCGTTATCCCAGGGGTCAGCTCCTACAATGAGCAGTTCTTC. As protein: CSVIPGVSSYNEQFF.

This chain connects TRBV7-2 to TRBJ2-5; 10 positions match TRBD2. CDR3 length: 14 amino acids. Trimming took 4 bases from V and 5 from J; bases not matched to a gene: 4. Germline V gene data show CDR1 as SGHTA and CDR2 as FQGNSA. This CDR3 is CASSSVAGGETQYF. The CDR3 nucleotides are TGTGCCAGCAGCTCTGTAGCGGGAGGTGAGACCCAGTACTTC. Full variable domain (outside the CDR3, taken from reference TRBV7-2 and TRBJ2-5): GAGVSQSPSNKVTEKGKDVELRCDPISGHTALYWYRQSLGQGLEFLIYFQGNSAPDKSGLPSDRFSAERTGGSVSTLTIQRTQQEDSAVYLCASSSVAGGETQYFGPGTRLLVL.

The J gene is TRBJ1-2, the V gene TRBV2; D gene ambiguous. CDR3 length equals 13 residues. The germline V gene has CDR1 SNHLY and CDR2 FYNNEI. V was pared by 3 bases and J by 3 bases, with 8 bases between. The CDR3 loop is CASSETRDYGYTF. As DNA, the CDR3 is TGTGCCAGCAGTGAGACCCGGGACTATGGCTACACCTTC.

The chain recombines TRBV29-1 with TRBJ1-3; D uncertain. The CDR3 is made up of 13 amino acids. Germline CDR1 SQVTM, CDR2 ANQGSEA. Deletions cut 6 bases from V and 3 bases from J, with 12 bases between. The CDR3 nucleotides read TGCAGCGTAAGAGAGACTTATGGAAACACCATATATTTT. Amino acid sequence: CSVRETYGNTIYF.